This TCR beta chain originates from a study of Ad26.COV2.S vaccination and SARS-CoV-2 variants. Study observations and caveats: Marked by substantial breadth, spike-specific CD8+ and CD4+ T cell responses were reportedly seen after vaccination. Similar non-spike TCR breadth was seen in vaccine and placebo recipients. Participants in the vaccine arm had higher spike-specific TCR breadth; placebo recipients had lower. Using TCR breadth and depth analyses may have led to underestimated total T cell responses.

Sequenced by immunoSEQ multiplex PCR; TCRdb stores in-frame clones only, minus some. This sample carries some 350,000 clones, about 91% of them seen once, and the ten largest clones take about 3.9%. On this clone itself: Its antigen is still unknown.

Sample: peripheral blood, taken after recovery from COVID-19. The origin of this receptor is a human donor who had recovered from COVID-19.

The chain's CDR3 is CASTRQDRNEKLFF. The CDR3 DNA sequence: TGTGCCAGTACCAGACAGGATCGAAATGAAAAACTGTTTTTT. V gene TRBV19 combines with J gene TRBJ1-4; tentative D call: TRBD1 (6 bases). Germline CDR1 is LNHDA and CDR2 is SQIVND (reference sequence). The CDR3 has 14 residues. The V gene lost 7 bases and the J gene lost 5 bases, with 14 bases spanning the gap.